These 10 T cell receptor beta chains share one sample of origin, sequenced in a study of T cells in Graves' hyperthyroidism and ophthalmopathy. TCR beta CDR3 regions were amplified from RNA transcripts. First-round RT-PCR with HTBI primers amplified the TCR CDR3 region. TCRdb independently ran MiXCR on the multiplex PCR reads; one entry per CDR3 protein. Of about 380,000 distinct CDR3 sequences in the sample, approximately 14% were seen once. Sequencing used blood. These receptor sequences come from a woman aged 25 to 45 with Graves' ophthalmopathy.

This clonotype was recorded at least ten times. This rearrangement joins TRBV28 to TRBJ2-1; 10 bases line up with TRBD1. Germline lookup yields CDR1 MDHEN and CDR2 SYDVKM. The CDR3 has 15 residues. J gave up 6 bases and V 8 bases, and 10 bases lay outside the gene matches. CDR3 region: CASYLGTGVGNEQFF. CDR3 coding DNA: TGTGCCAGCTATCTGGGGACAGGGGTTGGCAATGAGCAGTTCTTC.

This clonotype has a count of ten or more. The rearrangement uses TRBV2 and TRBJ2-3, with 11 nucleotides matching TRBD1. Trimming removed 6 bases from V and 3 bases from J; junction bases left unmatched: 5. This CDR3 comprises 15 residues. Germline CDR1 reads SNHLY; CDR2 reads FYNNEI. The CDR3 loop reads CASSEDRGRTDTQYF. The CDR3 DNA follows: TGTGCCAGCAGCGAGGACAGGGGGCGAACAGATACGCAGTATTTT.

This clonotype was found a few times. The V call is TRBV6-5, the J call TRBJ2-7; 8 bases map to TRBD1. Trimming at V came to 0 bases and at J to 7 bases, leaving 14 bases not matched to a gene. CDR3 size: 17 residues. From germline, CDR1 is MNHEY and CDR2 SVGAGI. The CDR3 region has the DNA TGTGCCAGCAGTTACTCGATCCGCCAGGGGGCCAGTGGGGAGCAGTACTTC. This sequence encodes CASSYSIRQGASGEQYF.

This clonotype was seen ten or more times. The chain combines TRBV28 with TRBJ1-5; D may be TRBD1 (5 bases). Germline CDR1 and CDR2: MDHEN and SYDVKM. V was cut by 3 bases and J by 3 bases, with 15 bases left in between. The CDR3 has 16 amino acids. The CDR3 spells CASSFLTQGDNQPQHF. The CDR3 bases are TGTGCCAGCAGTTTTTTGACCCAAGGGGACAATCAGCCCCAGCATTTT.

This clonotype was detected ten times or more. The chain joins TRBV3-1 to TRBJ2-3, with D possibly TRBD2 on 5 matching bases. V lost 2 bases to trimming and J lost 4 bases, with 13 bases between them. CDR3 length: 15 residues. Germline V gene lookup returns CDR1 LGHDT and CDR2 YNNKEL (reference sequence). In DNA form, the CDR3 reads TGTGCCAGCAGCCAATTCGGGAAGAGTCCAGATACGCAGTATTTT. Its translation: CASSQFGKSPDTQYF.

There are many counts of this clonotype. This chain joins TRBV12-3 or TRBV12-4 and TRBJ2-3; D uncertain. Trimming cost V 7 bases and J 4 bases, with 15 bases left between them. This CDR3 is 14 amino acids long. The CDR3 region has the DNA TGTGCCAGCATGCCCTCTCCGCCGGCAGATACGCAGTATTTT. Translation gives CASMPSPPADTQYF.

There are many counts of this clonotype. The gene calls are TRBV11-3 and TRBJ2-7, with unresolved D. With 3 bases removed from V and 2 bases from J, the gap between germline ends came to 14 bases. The germline V gene has CDR1 SGHNT and CDR2 YENEEA. The CDR3 runs 15 residues. The CDR3 DNA reads TGTGCCAGCAGCTTTCTGTTCGGATCGACCTACGAGCAGTACTTC. Translation gives CASSFLFGSTYEQYF.

This clonotype was seen a few times. The CDR3 protein is CASSRGGGAWNTEAFF. The CDR3 DNA is TGCGCCAGCAGCCGGGGGGGGGGGGCGTGGAACACTGAAGCTTTCTTT. The genes are TRBV5-1 and TRBJ1-1; possibly TRBD1 for D (6 bases). From germline, CDR1 is SGHRS and CDR2 YFSETQ. The germline V and J ends were trimmed by 4 bases and 1 base, with 17 bases remaining between them. The CDR3 loop spans 16 amino acids. The full variable domain, completed using reference TRBV5-1 and TRBJ1-1, is KAGVTQTPRYLIKTRGQQVTLSCSPISGHRSVSWYQQTPGQGLQFLFEYFSETQRNKGNFPGRFSGRQFSNSRSEMNVSTLELGDSALYLCASSRGGGAWNTEAFFGQGTRLTVV.

In this sample, this clonotype turned up a few times. The V call is TRBV20-1, the J call TRBJ1-6, with 7 bases identical to TRBD1. Germline loops: CDR1 DFQATT, CDR2 SNEGSKA (reference sequence). V dropped 0 bases and J dropped 5; count of bases not matched to a gene: 13. This CDR3 is built from 18 residues. CDR3: CSARDSQQGQINNSPLHF. The DNA for the CDR3 is TGCAGTGCTAGAGATTCTCAACAGGGACAGATTAATAATTCACCCCTCCACTTT.

Remarks on this clonotype: A much larger clone differs from this one at a single base, so this may be a read error. V usage is TRBV28 and J usage is TRBJ2-7; a possible D gene is TRBD2 (6 bases). Germline values: CDR1 MDHEN, CDR2 SYDVKM. Trimming took 5 bases from V and 3 from J, leaving 17 bases between them. The CDR3 is 15 amino acids. CDR3 amino acids: CASSGRDGGYYEQYF. The DNA of the CDR3 is TGTGCCAGCAGTGGCCGGGACGGGGGTTACTACGAGCAGTACTTC.